This entry concerns a single TCR beta chain. There is no known antigen for this receptor. No much larger clone exists at a distance of one base, and base qualities are not known. The data stem from a study of T-cell reconstitution after alpha-beta-depleted transplantation in children (dated by TCRdb to 2015 to 2016). Some background on the complete study: The study quantitatively tracked T-cell immune reconstitution after TCRalphabeta/CD19-depleted allogeneic hematopoietic cell transplantation in children using TCR repertoire profiling.

The CDR3 starts with the cysteine, ends with the phenylalanine, and has 13 residues. Only the CDR3 DNA is retained, 39 bases long and in frame from the first base. The germline V end is reduced by 7 bases and the J end by 5 bases; junction bases left unmatched: 6. According to the study, the label for this sample's treatment or condition signals: allogeneic hematopoietic cell transplantation with graft depleted of TCRalphabeta T cells and CD19 B cells. Transplant recipients were children who received TCRalphabeta/CD19-depleted allogeneic hematopoietic cell grafts. Library generation was performed with PCR. Sequencing instrument: Illumina HiSeq 2500. TCR library preparation used molecular barcoding, with unique molecular identifiers applied to normalize quantification of the TCRbeta repertoire. TCRdb took the public reads, trimmed them with fastp at Q25, ran MiXCR for clone calling and kept in-frame beta chains. Entries that share a CDR3 protein sequence are merged under the most common genes and DNA. The sample profile shows about 610,000 distinct CDR3 sequences; roughly a quarter of them were found once. Clones ranked in the top ten supply just over 35% of the sample.

Study-wide conclusions, independent of this receptor: In some patients, high TCRbeta diversity at day 60 was attributed to recipient T cells and intrathymic progenitors that had survived conditioning. The frequencies of hyperexpanded clones fell over the following months, and after one year, T-cell counts and TCRbeta diversity were mostly attributed to newly produced T cells. About two months after transplant, the apparently early recovery of alphabetaT-cell counts reportedly depended on just several hundred clones that had expanded rapidly and came from non-depleted graft cells.

Sample: PBMCs, taken before TCRalphabeta/CD19-depleted stem cell transplant. This chain is built from TRBV12-3 or TRBV12-4 and TRBJ2-7, and 9 junctional nucleotides match TRBD1. The receptor was derived from a boy less than two years old with Wiskott-Aldrich syndrome, due to receive a stem cell transplant. At the DNA level, the sequence is TGTGCCAGCAATATACAGGGGGCGGACGAGCAGTACTTC. Protein translation: CASNIQGADEQYF.